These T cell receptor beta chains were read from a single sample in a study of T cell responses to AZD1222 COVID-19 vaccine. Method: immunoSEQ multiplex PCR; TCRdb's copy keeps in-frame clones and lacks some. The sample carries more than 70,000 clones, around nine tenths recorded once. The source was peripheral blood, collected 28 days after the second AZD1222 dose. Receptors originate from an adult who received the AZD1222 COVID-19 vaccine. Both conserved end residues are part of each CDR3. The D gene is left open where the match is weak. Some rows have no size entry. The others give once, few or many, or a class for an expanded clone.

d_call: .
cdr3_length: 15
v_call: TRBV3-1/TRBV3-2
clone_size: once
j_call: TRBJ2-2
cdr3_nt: TGTGCCAGCAGCCAGCCCCCCATGTCGGCCGGGGAGCTGTTTTTT
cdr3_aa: CASSQPPMSAGELFF

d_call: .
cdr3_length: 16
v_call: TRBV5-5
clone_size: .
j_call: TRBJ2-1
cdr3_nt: TGTGCCAGCAGCAGGCAGTCAGGGGCCTCCTACAATGAGCAGTTCTTC
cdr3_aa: CASSRQSGASYNEQFF

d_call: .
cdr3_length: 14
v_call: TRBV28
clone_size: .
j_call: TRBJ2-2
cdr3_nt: TGTGCCAGCAGTTTCAGCTGGGCCACCGGGGAGCTGTTTTTT
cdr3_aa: CASSFSWATGELFF

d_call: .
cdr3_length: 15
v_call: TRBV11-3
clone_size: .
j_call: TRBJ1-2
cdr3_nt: TGTGCCAGCAGCTTAGACGCGACAGCAGTCTATGGCTACACCTTC
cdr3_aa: CASSLDATAVYGYTF

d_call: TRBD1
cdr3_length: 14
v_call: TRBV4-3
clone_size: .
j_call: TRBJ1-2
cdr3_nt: TGCGCCAGCAGCCCAGGACAGGGCGACTATGGCTACACCTTC
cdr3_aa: CASSPGQGDYGYTF

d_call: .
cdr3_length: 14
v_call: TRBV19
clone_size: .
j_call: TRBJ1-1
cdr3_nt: TGTGCCAGTAGCCTACGAGGCCCGTGGACTGAAGCTTTCTTT
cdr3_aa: CASSLRGPWTEAFF

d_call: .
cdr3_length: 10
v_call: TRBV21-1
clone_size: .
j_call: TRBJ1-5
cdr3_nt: TGTGCCAGCAACCCGTCGCCCCAGCATTTT
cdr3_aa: CASNPSPQHF

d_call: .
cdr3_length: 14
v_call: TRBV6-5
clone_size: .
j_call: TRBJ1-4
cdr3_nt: TGTGCCAGCAGTTTCGGGGGTGAGGGTGAAAAACTGTTTTTT
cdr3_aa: CASSFGGEGEKLFF

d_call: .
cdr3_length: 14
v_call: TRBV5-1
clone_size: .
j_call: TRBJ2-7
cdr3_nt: TGCGCCAGCTCACACGGGGACACCGCCTACGAGCAGTACTTC
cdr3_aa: CASSHGDTAYEQYF

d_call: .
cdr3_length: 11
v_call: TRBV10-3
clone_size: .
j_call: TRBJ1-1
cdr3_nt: TGTGCCATCAGTGTAGGGGAGGTAGCTTTCTTT
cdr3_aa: CAISVGEVAFF

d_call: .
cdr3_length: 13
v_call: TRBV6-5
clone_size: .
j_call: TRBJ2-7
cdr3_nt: TGTGCCAGCAGTTACTCGAGGAACGACGAGCAGTACTTC
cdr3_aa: CASSYSRNDEQYF

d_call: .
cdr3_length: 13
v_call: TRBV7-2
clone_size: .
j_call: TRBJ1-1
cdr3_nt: TGTGCCAGCAGCACGGGGATGAACACTGAAGCTTTCTTT
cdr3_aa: CASSTGMNTEAFF

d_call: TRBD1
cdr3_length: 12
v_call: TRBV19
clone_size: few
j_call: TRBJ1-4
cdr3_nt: TGTGCCAGTAGACAGGGGGGGGAAAAACTGTTTTTT
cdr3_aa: CASRQGGEKLFF

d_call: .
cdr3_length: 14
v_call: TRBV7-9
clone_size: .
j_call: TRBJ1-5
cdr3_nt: TGTGCCAGCAGCCTAATGACGGGGGATCAGCCCCAGCATTTT
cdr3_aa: CASSLMTGDQPQHF

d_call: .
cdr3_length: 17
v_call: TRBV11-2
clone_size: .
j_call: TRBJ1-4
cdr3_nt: TGTGCCAGCAGCCTTTTGGGGGGGATTGGGACTAATGAAAAACTGTTTTTT
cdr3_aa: CASSLLGGIGTNEKLFF

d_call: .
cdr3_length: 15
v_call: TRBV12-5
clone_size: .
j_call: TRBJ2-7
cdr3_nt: TGTGCTAGTGGTTTGTACCCCAACGCCGTCTACGAGCAGTACTTC
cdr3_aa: CASGLYPNAVYEQYF

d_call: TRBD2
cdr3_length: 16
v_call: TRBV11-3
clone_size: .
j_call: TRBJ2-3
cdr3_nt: TGTGCCAGCAGCTTAGACCTCTTCGCGGGAGTCGGTACGCAGTATTTT
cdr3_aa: CASSLDLFAGVGTQYF

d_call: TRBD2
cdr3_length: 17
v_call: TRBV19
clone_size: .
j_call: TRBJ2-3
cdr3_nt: TGTGCCAGTGGTCGAGGGTATAGCGGGAGGAGTTCAGATACGCAGTATTTT
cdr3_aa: CASGRGYSGRSSDTQYF

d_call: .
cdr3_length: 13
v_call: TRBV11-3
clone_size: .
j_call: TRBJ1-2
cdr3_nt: TGTGCCAGCAGCTTAGGTGGGAGCTATGGCTACACCTTC
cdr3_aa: CASSLGGSYGYTF

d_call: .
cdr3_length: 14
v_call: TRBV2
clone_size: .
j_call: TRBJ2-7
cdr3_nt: TGTGCCAGCAGTGAGATGGCCAGCTCCTACGAGCAGTACTTC
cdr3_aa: CASSEMASSYEQYF

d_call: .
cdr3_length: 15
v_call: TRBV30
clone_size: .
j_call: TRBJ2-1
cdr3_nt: TGTGCCTGGAGTGGAGGGGCCGGTATATACAATGAGCAGTTCTTC
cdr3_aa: CAWSGGAGIYNEQFF

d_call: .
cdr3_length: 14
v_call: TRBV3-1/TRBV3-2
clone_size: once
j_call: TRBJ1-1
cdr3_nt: TGTGCCAGCAGCCACCGAGGAAGGGACACTGAAGCTTTCTTT
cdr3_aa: CASSHRGRDTEAFF

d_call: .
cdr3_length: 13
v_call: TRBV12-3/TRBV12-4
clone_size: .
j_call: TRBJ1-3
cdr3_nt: TGTGCCAGCAGTAGTCGTGGCGGAAACACCATATATTTT
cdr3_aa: CASSSRGGNTIYF

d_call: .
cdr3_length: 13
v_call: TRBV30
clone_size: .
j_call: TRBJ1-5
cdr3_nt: TGTGCCTGGAGTGTACTTAGGGATCAGCCCCAGCATTTT
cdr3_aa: CAWSVLRDQPQHF

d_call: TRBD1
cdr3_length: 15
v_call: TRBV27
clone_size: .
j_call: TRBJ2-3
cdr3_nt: TGTGCCAGCAGTCCAATGACAGGGGCGGCAGATACGCAGTATTTT
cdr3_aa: CASSPMTGAADTQYF

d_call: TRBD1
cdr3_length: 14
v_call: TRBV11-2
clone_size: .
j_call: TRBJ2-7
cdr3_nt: TGTGCCAGCAGCACGACAGGGGCTTCTTCCGAGCAGTACTTC
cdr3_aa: CASSTTGASSEQYF

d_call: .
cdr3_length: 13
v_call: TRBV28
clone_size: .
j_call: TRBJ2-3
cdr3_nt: TGTGCCAGCAGTTTAAAGGGGACAGATACGCAGTATTTT
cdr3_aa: CASSLKGTDTQYF

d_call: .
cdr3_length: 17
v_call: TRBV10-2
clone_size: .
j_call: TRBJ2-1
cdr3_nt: TGCGCCAGCAGTGAGTCGACGTGGAACCCGGAGTACAATGAGCAGTTCTTC
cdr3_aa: CASSESTWNPEYNEQFF

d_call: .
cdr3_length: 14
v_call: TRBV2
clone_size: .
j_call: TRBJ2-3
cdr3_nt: TGTGCCAGCAGTGTTGTTCGGAGCACAGATACGCAGTATTTT
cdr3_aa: CASSVVRSTDTQYF

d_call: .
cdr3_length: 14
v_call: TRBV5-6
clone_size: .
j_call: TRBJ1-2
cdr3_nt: TGTGCCAGCAGCCACGTCCGGGACAACTTGGACTACACCTTC
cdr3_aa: CASSHVRDNLDYTF

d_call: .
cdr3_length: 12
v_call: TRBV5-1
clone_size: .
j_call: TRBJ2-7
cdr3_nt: TGCGCCAGCAGGGACACGTCCTACGAGCAGTACTTC
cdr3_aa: CASRDTSYEQYF

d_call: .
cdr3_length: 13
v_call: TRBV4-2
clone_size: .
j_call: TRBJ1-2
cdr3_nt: TGTGCCAGCAGCCAAGTAACAGACTATGGCTACACCTTC
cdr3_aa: CASSQVTDYGYTF

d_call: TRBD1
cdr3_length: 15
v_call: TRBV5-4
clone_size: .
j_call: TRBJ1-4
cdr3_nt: TGTGCCAGCAGCTTGGCCGGGCAGGGGGAAGAAAAACTGTTTTTT
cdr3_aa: CASSLAGQGEEKLFF

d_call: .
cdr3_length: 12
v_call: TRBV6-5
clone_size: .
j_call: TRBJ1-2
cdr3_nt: TGTGCCAGCAATACGGGACGGAGCGGCTACACCTTC
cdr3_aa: CASNTGRSGYTF

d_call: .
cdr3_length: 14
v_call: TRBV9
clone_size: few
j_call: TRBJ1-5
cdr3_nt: TGTGCCAGCAGCGCCGACAGGTCTTATGAGCCCCAGCATTTT
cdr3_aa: CASSADRSYEPQHF

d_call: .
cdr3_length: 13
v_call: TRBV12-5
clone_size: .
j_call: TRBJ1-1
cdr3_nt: TGTGCTAGTGGTGCAGGGAGGCGCACTGAAGCTTTCTTT
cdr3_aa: CASGAGRRTEAFF

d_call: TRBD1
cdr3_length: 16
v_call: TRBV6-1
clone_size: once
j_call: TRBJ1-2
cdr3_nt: TGTGCCAGCAGTGAAAGATACAGGGGTGAGGTGGATGGCTACACCTTC
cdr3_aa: CASSERYRGEVDGYTF

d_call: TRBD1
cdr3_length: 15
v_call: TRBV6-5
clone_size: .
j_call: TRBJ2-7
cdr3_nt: TGTGCCACCAGCCGTTACCGACAGGGGACCTCCGAGCAGTACTTC
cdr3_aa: CATSRYRQGTSEQYF

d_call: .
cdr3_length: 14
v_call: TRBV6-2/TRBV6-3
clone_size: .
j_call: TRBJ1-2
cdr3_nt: TGTGCCAGCAGTTACCGACAGGAGTCCTATGGCTACACCTTC
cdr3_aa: CASSYRQESYGYTF

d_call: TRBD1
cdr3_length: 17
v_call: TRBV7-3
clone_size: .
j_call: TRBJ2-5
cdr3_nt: TGTGCCAGCAGCTCGGGGACAGGGTCGCTTCACAGGGAGACCCAGTACTTC
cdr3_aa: CASSSGTGSLHRETQYF

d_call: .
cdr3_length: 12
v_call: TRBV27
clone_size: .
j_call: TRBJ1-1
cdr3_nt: TGTGCCAGCAGTTTACGAGACAGACGCCTGATTTTT
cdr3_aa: CASSLRDRRLIF

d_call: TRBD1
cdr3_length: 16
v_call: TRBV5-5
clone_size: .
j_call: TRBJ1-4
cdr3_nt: TGTGCCAGCGATTTTGGACTGGGACAGGGGAATGAAAAACTGTTTTTT
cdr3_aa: CASDFGLGQGNEKLFF

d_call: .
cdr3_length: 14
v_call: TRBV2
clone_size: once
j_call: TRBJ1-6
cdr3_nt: TGTGCCAGCAGTGTCGAAGAAAGGAATTCACCCCTCCACTTT
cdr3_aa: CASSVEERNSPLHF

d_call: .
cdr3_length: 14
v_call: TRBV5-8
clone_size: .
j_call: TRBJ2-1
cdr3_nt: TGTGCCAGCAGCTTGTTACAGGGAAGGGATGAGCAGTTCTTC
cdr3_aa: CASSLLQGRDEQFF

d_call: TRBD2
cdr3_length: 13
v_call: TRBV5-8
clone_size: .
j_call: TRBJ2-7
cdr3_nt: TGTGCCAGCAGCTTGGGACTAGCGAACGAGCAGTACTTC
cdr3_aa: CASSLGLANEQYF

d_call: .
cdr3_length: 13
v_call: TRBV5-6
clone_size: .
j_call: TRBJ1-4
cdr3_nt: TGTGCCAGCAGCTTCGGTAGGGGTGAAAAACTGTTTTTT
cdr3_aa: CASSFGRGEKLFF

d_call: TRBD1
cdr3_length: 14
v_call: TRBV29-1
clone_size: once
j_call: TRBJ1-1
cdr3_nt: TGCAGCGCCCAGGGGGAGCAGGGCAACACTGAAGCTTTCTTT
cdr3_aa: CSAQGEQGNTEAFF

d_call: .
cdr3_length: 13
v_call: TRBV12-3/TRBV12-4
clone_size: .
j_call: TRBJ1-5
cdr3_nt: TGTGCCAGCAGCCGAGGATTGGATCAGCCCCAGCATTTT
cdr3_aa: CASSRGLDQPQHF

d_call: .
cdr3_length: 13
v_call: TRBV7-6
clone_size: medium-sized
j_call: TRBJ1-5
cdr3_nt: TGTGCCAGCAGCCAGGGTGAGGATCAGCCCCAGCATTTT
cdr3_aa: CASSQGEDQPQHF

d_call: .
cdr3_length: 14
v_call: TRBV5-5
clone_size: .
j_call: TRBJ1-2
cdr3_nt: TGTGCCAGCAGCTTTACCCTAGGGCAGTATGGCTACACCTTC
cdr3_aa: CASSFTLGQYGYTF

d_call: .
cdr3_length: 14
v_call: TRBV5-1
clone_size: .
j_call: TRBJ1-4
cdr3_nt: TGCGCCAGCAGCTTGGGGCGGGGTAATGAAAAACTGTTTTTT
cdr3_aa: CASSLGRGNEKLFF

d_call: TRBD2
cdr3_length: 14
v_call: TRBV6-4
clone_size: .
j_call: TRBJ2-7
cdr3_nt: TGTGCCAGCAGTGTTCGGGGGGGGAATGACGAGCAGTACTTC
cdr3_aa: CASSVRGGNDEQYF

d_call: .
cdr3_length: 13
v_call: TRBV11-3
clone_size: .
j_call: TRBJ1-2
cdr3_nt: TGTGCCAGCAGCTTAGTTGGGGTCCGGGGCTACACCTTC
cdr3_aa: CASSLVGVRGYTF

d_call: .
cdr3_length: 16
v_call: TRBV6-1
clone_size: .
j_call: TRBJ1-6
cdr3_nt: TGTGCCAGCAGTGAAGTTAACATGAATGGGGATTCACCCCTCCACTTT
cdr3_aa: CASSEVNMNGDSPLHF

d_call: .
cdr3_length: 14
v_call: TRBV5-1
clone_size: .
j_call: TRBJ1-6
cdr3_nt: TGCGCCAGCAGCGGGGGGACGCTCGGTTCACCCCTCCACTTT
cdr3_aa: CASSGGTLGSPLHF

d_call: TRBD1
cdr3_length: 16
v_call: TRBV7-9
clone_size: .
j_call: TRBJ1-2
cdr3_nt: TGTGCCAGCAGCCCTACCCCGGGACAGGGGAACTATGGCTACACCTTC
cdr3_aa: CASSPTPGQGNYGYTF

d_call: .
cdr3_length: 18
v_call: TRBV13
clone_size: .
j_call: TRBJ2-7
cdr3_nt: TGTGCCAGCACCCACGGGGGCAGGGGACGTGATGTGGTGCGCGAGCAGTACTTC
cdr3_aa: CASTHGGRGRDVVREQYF